Listed here are 15 T cell receptor beta chains from one sample, sequenced in a study of T-cell memory formation after mild COVID-19. In TCRdb, the 5' RACE reads were re-called with MiXCR into one record per CDR3 protein. The sample shows about 270,000 distinct CDR3 sequences, over 15% of them seen only once. Material: PBMCs or a T cell subset sorted from them (not recorded which). The origin of the receptors is an adult woman who had mild COVID-19 (a few samples of this study predate the infection). Cell type and time point are not known.

V is TRBV25-1 and J is TRBJ2-6; 9 bases map to TRBD1. The CDR3 totals 18 residues. Germline V CDR1 and CDR2: MGHDK, SYGVNS. Losses at the gene ends were 0 bases for V and 1 base for J; bases not matched to a gene: 4. This CDR3 is CASSEYPGQGSGANVLTF. CDR3 nucleotide sequence: TGTGCCAGCAGTGAATACCCCGGACAGGGGTCTGGGGCCAACGTCCTGACTTTC.

This clonotype was found a few times. The chain is built from TRBV20-1 and TRBJ2-1; D may be TRBD2 (7 bases). CDR1 is DFQATT and CDR2 is SNEGSKA in the germline V gene (reference sequence). The CDR3 consists of 14 residues. For the CDR3, the DNA is TGCAGCGCCCAGGCCGGGGGGCGGTACAATGAGCAGTTCTTC. Its protein is CSAQAGGRYNEQFF.

CDR3 loop: CASSPGTFYEQYF. The CDR3 region has the DNA TGTGCCAGCTCACCCGGGACATTCTACGAGCAGTACTTC. This chain connects TRBV18 to TRBJ2-7; D possibly corresponds to TRBD1 (6 bases). The ends were cut back, 3 bases at V and 3 bases at J, with 9 bases in the middle. CDR3 length: 13 residues. Germline V CDR1 and CDR2: KGHSH, LQKENI. The full variable domain, with the rest looked up from reference TRBV18 and TRBJ2-7, is NAGVMQNPRHLVRRRGQEARLRCSPMKGHSHVYWYRQLPEEGLKFMVYLQKENIIDESGMPKERFSAEFPKEGPSILRIQQVVRGDSAAYFCASSPGTFYEQYFGPGTRLTVT.

This clonotype showed up many times. The gene calls are TRBV11-2 and TRBJ2-5; D is tentatively TRBD1 or TRBD2 (5 bases each). The CDR3 contains 14 residues. V was pared by 5 bases and J by 2 bases, with 12 bases between. CDR1 and CDR2 (germline): SGHAT, FQNNGV. In DNA, the CDR3 is TGTGCCAGCAGCCCCCGGGGCGGGCAAGAGACCCAGTACTTC. It translates to CASSPRGGQETQYF.

This clonotype was seen only a few times. J is TRBJ2-7 and V is TRBV5-1, with D hard to call. Germline assignment: CDR1 SGHRS and CDR2 YFSETQ. V lost 0 bases to trimming and J lost 3 bases, with 10 bases between them. The CDR3 is 14 amino acids. CDR3 nucleotides: TGCGCCAGCAGCTTGGACGGATCCCACTACGAGCAGTACTTC. Residues: CASSLDGSHYEQYF. The variable domain in full, completed from reference TRBV5-1 and TRBJ2-7, reads KAGVTQTPRYLIKTRGQQVTLSCSPISGHRSVSWYQQTPGQGLQFLFEYFSETQRNKGNFPGRFSGRQFSNSRSEMNVSTLELGDSALYLCASSLDGSHYEQYFGPGTRLTVT.

This clonotype was found a few times. DNA for the CDR3: TGTGCCAGCAGCGTAGGTAGTACCAAAAACATTCAGTACTTC. It translates to CASSVGSTKNIQYF. V gene TRBV9 combines with J gene TRBJ2-4, with no clear D. The CDR3 length is 14 residues. The germline V and J ends were trimmed by 0 bases and 2 bases, with 6 bases remaining between them. From germline, CDR1 is SGDLS and CDR2 YYNGEE.

Only a few counts were recorded for this clonotype. This rearrangement joins TRBV29-1 to TRBJ1-2, with TRBD1 identical over 9 bases. The CDR3 is 16 residues long. The J segment lost 4 bases and the V segment lost 0 bases, leaving 9 bases of the junction unmatched. CDR1 and CDR2 (germline): SQVTM, ANQGSEA. The CDR3 DNA reads as TGCAGCGTTGAAGACCCCACAGGGGGCGCGGGCTATGGCTACACCTTC. Residues: CSVEDPTGGAGYGYTF.

This clonotype has at least ten counts. The chain has TRBV29-1 and TRBJ2-5, with D tentatively TRBD2 (6 bases). Germline values: CDR1 SQVTM, CDR2 ANQGSEA. CDR3 length: 12 residues. Trimming cost V 7 bases and J 5 bases, with 14 bases left between them. DNA for the CDR3: TGCAGCGCCGAGGAGGGGCACGAGACCCAGTACTTC. Protein sequence: CSAEEGHETQYF.

This clonotype was seen a handful of times. The chain combines TRBV11-2 with TRBJ2-3, with D tentatively TRBD2 (5 bases). The V gene lost 5 bases and the J gene lost 2 bases, with 11 bases spanning the gap. CDR1 and CDR2 (germline): SGHAT, FQNNGV. The CDR3 loop spans 14 amino acids. DNA for the CDR3: TGTGCCAGCAGCCCGCGGGCCGCCACAGATACGCAGTATTTT. It specifies CASSPRAATDTQYF.

The chain couples TRBV12-3 or TRBV12-4 to TRBJ2-3; TRBD2 agrees at 10 bases. The trim removed 0 bases at V and 1 base at J, leaving 4 bases unmatched. CDR3 length: 17 amino acids. The CDR3 region has the DNA TGTGCCAGCAGTTTAGCGAGCACTAGCGGGGGCACAGATACGCAGTATTTT. It codes for CASSLASTSGGTDTQYF.

This clonotype has at least ten counts. This chain joins TRBV7-3 and TRBJ2-5; 8 bases match TRBD2. CDR1 and CDR2 from the germline V gene are SGHTA and FQGTGA. V was clipped by 8 bases and J by 2 bases; unmatched bases: 4. The length of the CDR3 is 13 residues. CDR3: CASGAGVQETQYF. CDR3 DNA sequence: TGTGCCAGCGGAGCGGGAGTTCAAGAGACCCAGTACTTC.

Only a few counts were recorded for this clonotype. J is TRBJ2-1 and V is TRBV24-1; weak D call: TRBD2 (6 bases). V was clipped by 3 bases and J by 2 bases, with 10 bases between them. The CDR3 is 15 residues long. Germline CDR1 KGHDR, CDR2 SFDVKD. CDR3 bases: TGTGCCACCAGTGATGGGACTCCTACCTACAATGAGCAGTTCTTC. Translated, it gives CATSDGTPTYNEQFF.

The chain combines TRBV7-9 with TRBJ1-3; a possible D gene is TRBD1 (6 bases). V shed 5 bases and J shed 8 bases, with 19 bases lying between them. This CDR3 contains 15 residues. Germline V CDR1 and CDR2: SEHNR, FQNEAQ (reference sequence). CDR3 sequence reads: CASSPTGFSPDTIYF. In nucleotides, the CDR3 is TGTGCCAGCAGCCCAACAGGGTTTTCGCCGGACACCATATATTTT.

The chain carries TRBV11-2 and TRBJ1-1; 9 nucleotides agree with TRBD1. CDR1 and CDR2 from the germline V gene are SGHAT and FQNNGV. The CDR3 contains 14 residues. The V and J ends lost 4 bases and 5 bases, in that order; junction bases with no gene match: 5. The CDR3 nucleotides read TGTGCCAGCAGCTCACAGGGGGCCGTAACTGAAGCTTTCTTT. This sequence encodes CASSSQGAVTEAFF.

Many counts were recorded for this clonotype. The chain recombines TRBV12-3 or TRBV12-4 with TRBJ2-7; 8 nucleotides align to TRBD1. V lost 6 bases and J lost 1; bases outside the gene matches: 5. The CDR3 is 14 residues long. The CDR3 DNA follows: TGTGCCAGCAGACCGGGACAGGCTTCCTACGAGCAGTACTTC. It codes for CASRPGQASYEQYF.